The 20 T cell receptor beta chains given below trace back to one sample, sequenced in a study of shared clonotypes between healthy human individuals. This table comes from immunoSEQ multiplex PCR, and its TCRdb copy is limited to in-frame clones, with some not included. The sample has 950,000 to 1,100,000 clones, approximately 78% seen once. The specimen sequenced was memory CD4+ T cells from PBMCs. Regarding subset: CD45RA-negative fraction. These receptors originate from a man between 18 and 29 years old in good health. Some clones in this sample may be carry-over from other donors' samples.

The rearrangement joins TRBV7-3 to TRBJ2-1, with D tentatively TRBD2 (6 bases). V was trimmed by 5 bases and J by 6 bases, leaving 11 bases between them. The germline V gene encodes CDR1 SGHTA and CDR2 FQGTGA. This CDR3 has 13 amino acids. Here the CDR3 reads CASSPTRSNEQFF. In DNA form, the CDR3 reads TGTGCCAGCAGCCCGACTAGATCCAATGAGCAGTTCTTC.

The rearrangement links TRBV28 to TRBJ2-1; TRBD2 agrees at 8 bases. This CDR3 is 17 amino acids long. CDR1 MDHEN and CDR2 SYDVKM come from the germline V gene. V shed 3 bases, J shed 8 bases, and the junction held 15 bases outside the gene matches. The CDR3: CASSFGGLTGGWDEQFF. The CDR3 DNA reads TGTGCCAGCAGTTTTGGGGGTTTGACGGGAGGGTGGGATGAGCAGTTCTTC.

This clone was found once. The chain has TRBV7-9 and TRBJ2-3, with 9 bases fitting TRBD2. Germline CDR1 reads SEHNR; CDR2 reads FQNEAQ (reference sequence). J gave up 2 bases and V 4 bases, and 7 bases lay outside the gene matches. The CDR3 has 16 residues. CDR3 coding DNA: TGTGCCAGCAGCTCGACTAGCGGCCATCACACAGATACGCAGTATTTT. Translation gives CASSSTSGHHTDTQYF.

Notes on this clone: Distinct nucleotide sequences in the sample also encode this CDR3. The CDR3 sequence is CASSLGRDTEAFF. CDR3 nucleotides: TGCGCCAGCAGCTTGGGTAGGGACACTGAAGCTTTCTTT. This chain joins TRBV5-1 and TRBJ1-1; D ambiguous. The length of the CDR3 is 13 residues. CDR1 is SGHRS and CDR2 is YFSETQ in the germline V gene. Deletions cut 0 bases from V and 3 bases from J, with 6 bases between.

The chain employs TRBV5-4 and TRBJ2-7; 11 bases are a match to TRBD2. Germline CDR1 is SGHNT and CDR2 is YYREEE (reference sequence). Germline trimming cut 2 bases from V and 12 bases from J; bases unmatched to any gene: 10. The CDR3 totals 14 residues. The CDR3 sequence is CASSLTGTSGSGYF. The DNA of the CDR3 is TGTGCCAGCAGCTTAACCGGGACTAGCGGATCGGGGTACTTC.

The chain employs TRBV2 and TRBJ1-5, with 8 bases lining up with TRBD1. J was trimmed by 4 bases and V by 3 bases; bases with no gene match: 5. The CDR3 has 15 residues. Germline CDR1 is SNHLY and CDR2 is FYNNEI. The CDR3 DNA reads TGTGCCAGCAGTGAGTACAGGGGGGGGAATCAGCCCCAGCATTTT. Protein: CASSEYRGGNQPQHF.

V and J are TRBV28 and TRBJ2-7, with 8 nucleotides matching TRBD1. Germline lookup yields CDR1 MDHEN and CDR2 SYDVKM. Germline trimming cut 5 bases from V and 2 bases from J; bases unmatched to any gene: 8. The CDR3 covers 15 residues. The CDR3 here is CASSPWGTGAYEQYF. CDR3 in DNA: TGTGCCAGCAGTCCCTGGGGGACAGGCGCCTACGAGCAGTACTTC.

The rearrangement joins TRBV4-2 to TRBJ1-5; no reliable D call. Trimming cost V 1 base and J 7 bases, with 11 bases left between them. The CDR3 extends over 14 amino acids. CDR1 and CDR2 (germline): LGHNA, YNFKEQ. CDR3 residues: CASSQVGREQPQHF. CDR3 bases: TGTGCCAGCAGCCAAGTGGGCAGAGAGCAGCCCCAGCATTTT.

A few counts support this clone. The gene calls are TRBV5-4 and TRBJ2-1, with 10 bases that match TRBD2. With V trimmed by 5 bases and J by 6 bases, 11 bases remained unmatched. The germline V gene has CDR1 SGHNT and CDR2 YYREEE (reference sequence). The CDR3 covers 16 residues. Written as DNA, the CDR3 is TGTGCCAGCAGACGAACTAGCGGGGAGGGGCTCAATGAGCAGTTCTTC. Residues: CASRRTSGEGLNEQFF.

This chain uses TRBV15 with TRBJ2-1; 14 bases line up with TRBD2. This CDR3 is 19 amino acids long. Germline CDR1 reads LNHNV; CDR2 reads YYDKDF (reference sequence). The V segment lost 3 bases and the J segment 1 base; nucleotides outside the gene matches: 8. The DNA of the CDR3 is TGTGCCACCAGCAGGCTCGGGACTAGCGGGAGCTTGTCCTACAATGAGCAGTTCTTC. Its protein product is CATSRLGTSGSLSYNEQFF.

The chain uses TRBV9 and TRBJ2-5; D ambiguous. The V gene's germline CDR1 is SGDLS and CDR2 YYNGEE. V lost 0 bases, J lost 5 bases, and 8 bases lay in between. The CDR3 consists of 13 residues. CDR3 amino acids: CASSVEGAETQYF. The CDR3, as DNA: TGTGCCAGCAGCGTAGAGGGCGCGGAGACCCAGTACTTC. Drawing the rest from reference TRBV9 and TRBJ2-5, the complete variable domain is DSGVTQTPKHLITATGQRVTLRCSPRSGDLSVYWYQQSLDQGLQFLIQYYNGEERAKGNILERFSAQQFPDLHSELNLSSLELGDSALYFCASSVEGAETQYFGPGTRLLVL.

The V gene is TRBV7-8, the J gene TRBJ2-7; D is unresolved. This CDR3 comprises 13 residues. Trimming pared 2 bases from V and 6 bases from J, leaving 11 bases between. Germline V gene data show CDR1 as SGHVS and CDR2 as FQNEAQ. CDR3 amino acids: CASSLSLSGEQYF. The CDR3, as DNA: TGTGCCAGCAGCTTAAGTTTGAGTGGCGAGCAGTACTTC.

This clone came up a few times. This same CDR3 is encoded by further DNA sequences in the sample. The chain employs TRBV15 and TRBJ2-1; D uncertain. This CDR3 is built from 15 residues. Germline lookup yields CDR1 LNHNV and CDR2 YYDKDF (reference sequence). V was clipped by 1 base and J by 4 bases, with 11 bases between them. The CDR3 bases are TGTGCCACCAGCAGAGCTGGCACTGGGTACAATGAGCAGTTCTTC. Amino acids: CATSRAGTGYNEQFF.

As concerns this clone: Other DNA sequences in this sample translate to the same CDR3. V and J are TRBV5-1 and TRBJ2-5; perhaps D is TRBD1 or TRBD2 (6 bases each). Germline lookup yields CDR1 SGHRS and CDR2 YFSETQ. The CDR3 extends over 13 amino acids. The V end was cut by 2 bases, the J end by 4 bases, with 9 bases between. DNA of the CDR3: TGCGCCAGCAGCTTTGGGGGGCGAGAGACCCAGTACTTC. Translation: CASSFGGRETQYF.

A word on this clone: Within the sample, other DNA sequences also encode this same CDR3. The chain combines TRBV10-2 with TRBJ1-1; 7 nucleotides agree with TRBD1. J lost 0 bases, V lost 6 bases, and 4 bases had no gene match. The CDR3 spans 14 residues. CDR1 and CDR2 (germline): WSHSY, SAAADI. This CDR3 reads CASSRQGMNTEAFF. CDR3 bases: TGCGCCAGCAGCAGACAGGGAATGAACACTGAAGCTTTCTTT.

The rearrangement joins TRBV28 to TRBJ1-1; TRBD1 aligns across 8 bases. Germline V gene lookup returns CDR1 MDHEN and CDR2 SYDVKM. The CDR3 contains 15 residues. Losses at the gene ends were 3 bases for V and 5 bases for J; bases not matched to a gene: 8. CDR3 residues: CASSFWTGTVTEAFF. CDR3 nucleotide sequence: TGTGCCAGCAGTTTCTGGACAGGGACGGTAACTGAAGCTTTCTTT.

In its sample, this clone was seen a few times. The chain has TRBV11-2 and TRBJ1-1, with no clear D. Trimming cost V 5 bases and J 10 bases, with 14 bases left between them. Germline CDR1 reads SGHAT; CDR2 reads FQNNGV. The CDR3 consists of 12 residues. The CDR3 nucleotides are TGTGCCAGCAGCCTAGCGACGTCGCGAGCTTTCTTT. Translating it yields CASSLATSRAFF.

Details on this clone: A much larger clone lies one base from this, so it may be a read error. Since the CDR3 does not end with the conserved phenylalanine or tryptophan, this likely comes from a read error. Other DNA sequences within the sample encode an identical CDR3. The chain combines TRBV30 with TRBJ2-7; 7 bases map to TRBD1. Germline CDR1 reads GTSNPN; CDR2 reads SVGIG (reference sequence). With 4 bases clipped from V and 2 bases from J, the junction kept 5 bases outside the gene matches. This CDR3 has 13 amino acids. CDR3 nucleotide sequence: TGTGCCTGGAATATACAGGGGCCCTACGAGCAGTACTTG. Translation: CAWNIQGPYEQYL.

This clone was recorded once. CDR3 nucleotides: TGTGCCAGCAGCCCAGAGACAGGTAGCACAGATACGCAGTATTTT. It yields the protein CASSPETGSTDTQYF. The V and J genes are TRBV7-8 and TRBJ2-3; D may be TRBD1 (6 bases). This CDR3 contains 15 residues. CDR1 is SGHVS, CDR2 FQNEAQ, per germline. V was pared by 5 bases and J by 0 bases, with 12 bases between.

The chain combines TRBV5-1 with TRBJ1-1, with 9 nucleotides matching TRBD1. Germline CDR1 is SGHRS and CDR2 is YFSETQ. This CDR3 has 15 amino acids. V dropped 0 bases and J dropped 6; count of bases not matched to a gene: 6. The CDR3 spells CASSLVGTGTSEAFF. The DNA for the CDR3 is TGCGCCAGCAGCTTGGTAGGGACAGGGACGTCTGAAGCTTTCTTT. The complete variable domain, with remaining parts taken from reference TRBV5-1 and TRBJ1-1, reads KAGVTQTPRYLIKTRGQQVTLSCSPISGHRSVSWYQQTPGQGLQFLFEYFSETQRNKGNFPGRFSGRQFSNSRSEMNVSTLELGDSALYLCASSLVGTGTSEAFFGQGTRLTVV.